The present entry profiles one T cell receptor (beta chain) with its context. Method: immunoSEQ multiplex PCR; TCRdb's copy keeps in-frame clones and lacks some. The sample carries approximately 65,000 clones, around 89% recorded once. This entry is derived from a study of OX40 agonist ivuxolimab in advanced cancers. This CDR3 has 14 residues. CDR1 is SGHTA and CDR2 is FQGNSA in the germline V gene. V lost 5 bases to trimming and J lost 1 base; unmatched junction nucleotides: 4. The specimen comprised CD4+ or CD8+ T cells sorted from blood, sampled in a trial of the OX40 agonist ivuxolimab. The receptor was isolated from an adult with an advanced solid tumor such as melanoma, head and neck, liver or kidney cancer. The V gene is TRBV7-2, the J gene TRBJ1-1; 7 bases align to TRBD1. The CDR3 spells CASSAGQANTEAFF. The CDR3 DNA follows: TGTGCCAGCAGCGCCGGACAGGCGAACACTGAAGCTTTCTTT.